The sequence of this T cell receptor beta chain was determined in a study of sequential checkpoint blockade in melanoma. Turning to the study itself: Patients were randomized 1:1 to nivolumab-then-ipilimumab or ipilimumab-then-nivolumab first-line.

Here immunoSEQ multiplex PCR was the method, and the copy in TCRdb shows in-frame clones only, minus some. Found here are around 15,000 clones, approximately 52% of them singletons; the top ten hold roughly 15%. Treatment denoted: randomized to nivolumab then ipilimumab (arm A) or the reverse (arm B). V lost 5 bases, J lost 2 bases, and 10 bases lay in between. Germline CDR1 reads MNHEY; CDR2 reads SMNVEV (reference sequence). This CDR3 has 14 amino acids. The clonotype comes from a human donor with melanoma. The specimen comprised CD8+ T cells sorted from blood (inferred from file names), sampled from a patient given nivolumab and ipilimumab in sequence. The chain joins TRBV27 to TRBJ2-1, with a possible D match to TRBD1 (5 bases). For the CDR3, the DNA is TGTGCCAGCAGTCTTCAGGACACCTACAATGAGCAGTTCTTC. It yields the protein CASSLQDTYNEQFF.